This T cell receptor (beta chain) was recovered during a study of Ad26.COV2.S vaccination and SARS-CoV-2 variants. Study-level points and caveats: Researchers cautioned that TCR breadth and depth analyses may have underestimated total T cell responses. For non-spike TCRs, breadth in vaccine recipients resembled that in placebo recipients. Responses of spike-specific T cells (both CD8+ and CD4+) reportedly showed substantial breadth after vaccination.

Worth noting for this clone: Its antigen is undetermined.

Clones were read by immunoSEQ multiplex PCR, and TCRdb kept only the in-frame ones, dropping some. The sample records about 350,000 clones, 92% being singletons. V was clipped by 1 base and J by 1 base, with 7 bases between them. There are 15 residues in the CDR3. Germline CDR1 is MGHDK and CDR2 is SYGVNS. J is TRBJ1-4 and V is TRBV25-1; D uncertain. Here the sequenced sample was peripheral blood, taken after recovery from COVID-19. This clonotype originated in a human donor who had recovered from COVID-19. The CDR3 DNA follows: TGTGCCAGCAGTGAATTCGGGAAAACTAATGAAAAACTGTTTTTT. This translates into CASSEFGKTNEKLFF.